The 8 T cell receptor beta chains listed next were all sequenced from one sample in a study of CD8+CD57+ T cells in acquired aplastic anemia. Researchers used genomic DNA as the template to profile TCR beta VDJ and CDR3. One entry per CDR3 protein results from TCRdb running MiXCR on the reads. The repertoire includes more than 95,000 distinct CDR3 sequences, about 40% of them detected once, and roughly 3% sits in the top ten. Previously, flow cytometry had revealed CD8+CD57+ cell expansion in the patients chosen for sequencing. The sequenced sample was sorted CD4+, CD8+, or CD8+CD57+ T cells (not recorded which) from PBMCs. These receptors all stem from a human donor with aplastic anemia.

This clonotype was detected ten times or more. CDR3 in amino acids: CASSSFNEQFF. CDR3 sequence (DNA): TGCGCCAGCAGCTCCTTTAATGAGCAGTTCTTC. The rearrangement joins TRBV5-1 to TRBJ2-1; D unclear. Trimming stripped 3 bases from V and 7 bases from J, with 5 bases between. The CDR3 runs to 11 residues. The germline V gene has CDR1 SGHRS and CDR2 YFSETQ.

Notes on this clonotype: A much larger clone lies a single base off, so this may be a read error. The genes are TRBV3-1 and TRBJ2-7, with 8 bases identical to TRBD2. The V segment lost 6 bases and the J segment 6 bases; nucleotides outside the gene matches: 4. The CDR3 contains 12 residues. Germline V gene lookup returns CDR1 LGHDT and CDR2 YNNKEL (reference sequence). DNA for the CDR3: TGTGCCAGCAGTCCCGGGGGGGCCGAGCAGTACTTC. Amino acids: CASSPGGAEQYF.

The J gene is TRBJ1-1, the V gene TRBV5-1, with D unresolved. The CDR3 is 14 amino acids. Germline CDR1 SGHRS, CDR2 YFSETQ. V was shortened by 4 bases and J by 2 bases, with 12 bases between the two germline ends. CDR3 region: CASSDYSINTEAFF. For the CDR3, the DNA is TGCGCCAGCAGCGATTACAGCATCAACACTGAAGCTTTCTTT.

This chain links TRBV7-9 with TRBJ2-7, with D possibly being TRBD2 (6 bases). Germline CDR1 is SEHNR and CDR2 is FQNEAQ (reference sequence). The CDR3 runs to 14 residues. Trimming shortened V by 3 bases and J by 4 bases, and 13 bases separated the two germline ends. The CDR3 DNA follows: TGTGCCAGCAGCTTGATAGGGGAGGTTTACGAGCAGTACTTC. Its translation: CASSLIGEVYEQYF.

The V call is TRBV6-1, the J call TRBJ1-2; D might be TRBD1 (6 bases). Germline V CDR1 and CDR2: MNHNS, SASEGT. The CDR3 totals 14 residues. V was pared by 0 bases and J by 4 bases, with 9 bases between. CDR3 sequence: CASSEAGGSYGYTF. The CDR3 coding sequence is TGTGCCAGCAGTGAAGCAGGGGGGAGCTATGGCTACACCTTC.

As for this clonotype: At one end the junction does not follow the germline gene, possibly because of a read error. This sequence joins TRBV29-1 and TRBJ2-3; 7 bases agree with TRBD1. The CDR3 loop spans 13 amino acids. Germline values: CDR1 SQVTM, CDR2 ANQGSEA. In DNA, the CDR3 is TGCAGCGTATGTAGGGTAGGGACAGATCCGCAGTATTTT. Its protein product is CSVCRVGTDPQYF.

The table lists this clonotype with a count of one. The chain is built from TRBV19 and TRBJ1-2; D call uncertain. Trimming removed 6 bases at V and 4 bases at J, with 15 bases between. The CDR3 is 14 amino acids. The germline V gene encodes CDR1 LNHDA and CDR2 SQIVND (reference sequence). This CDR3 reads CASSLSEGVYGYTF. Here the CDR3 DNA reads TGTGCCAGTAGCCTGTCAGAGGGCGTCTATGGCTACACCTTC.

This clonotype came up a few times. A clone one base away is much larger, so this may be a read error. The chain employs TRBV20-1 and TRBJ2-5; the D is unclear. The CDR3 sequence is 13 residues long. Germline CDR1 reads DFQATT; CDR2 reads SNEGSKA (reference sequence). CDR3 amino acids: CSAGEARMETQYF. The CDR3 region has the DNA TGCAGTGCTGGAGAGGCTAGAATGGAGACCCAGTACTTC.